The clone carrying this T cell receptor (beta chain) was recorded many times. Its cognate antigen is unknown. Per the authors' pipeline: Variation in CDR3 across clinicopathological groups served as the basis for constructing a distant-metastasis classifier in papillary thyroid cancer. TCRdb re-clonotyped the PCR reads through MiXCR. The V and J calls were determined by TCRdb, not by the authors. Of approximately 30,000 clones listed, about 15% are singletons. The data were obtained in a study of metastatic and nonmetastatic thyroid tumors. Looking at the study overall: It was across blood and tumor or nodule tissue from malignant and benign thyroid patients that repertoires were compared. Study-wide results and caveats: The reported finding was significantly higher TCR beta diversity in malignant thyroid tumors relative to benign nodules, in blood and tumor.

Treatment of any kind had been given to no patient before thyroid surgery. Germline lookup yields CDR1 MNHNS and CDR2 SASEGT. This CDR3 is 12 amino acids long. Trimming took 9 bases from V and 2 from J, leaving 8 bases between them. The sequence was obtained from a female donor with papillary thyroid cancer or a benign thyroid nodule (not recorded which). Some clones in this sample may be carry-over from other donors' samples. Sequencing was performed on blood. The chain combines TRBV6-1 with TRBJ2-1, with D maybe TRBD2 (6 bases). CDR3 sequence reads: CASPGAYNEQFF. In DNA, the CDR3 is TGTGCCAGTCCGGGAGCCTACAATGAGCAGTTCTTC.